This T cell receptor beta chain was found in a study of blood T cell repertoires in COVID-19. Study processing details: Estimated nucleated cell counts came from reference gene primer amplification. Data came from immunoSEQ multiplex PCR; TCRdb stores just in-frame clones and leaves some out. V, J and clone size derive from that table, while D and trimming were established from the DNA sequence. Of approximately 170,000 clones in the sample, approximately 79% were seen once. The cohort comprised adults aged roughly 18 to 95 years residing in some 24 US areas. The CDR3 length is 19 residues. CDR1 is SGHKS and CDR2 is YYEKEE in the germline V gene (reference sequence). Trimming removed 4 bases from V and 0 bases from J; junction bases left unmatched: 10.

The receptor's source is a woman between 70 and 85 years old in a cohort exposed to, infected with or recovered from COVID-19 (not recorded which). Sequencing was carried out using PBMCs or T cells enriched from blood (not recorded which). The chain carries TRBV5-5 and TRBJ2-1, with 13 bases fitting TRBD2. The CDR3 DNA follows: TGTGCCAGCAGCCCAAGACTAGCGGGAGGAGCAAGCTCCTACAATGAGCAGTTCTTC. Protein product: CASSPRLAGGASSYNEQFF.